The 21 T cell receptor beta chains presented below share a single source sample, sequenced in a study of cytomegalovirus exposure and HLA in healthy donors (dated by TCRdb to the late 2010s). The library was obtained by the immunoSEQ multiplex PCR assay. A mixture of 60 forward primers for TCR Vbeta segments and 13 reverse primers for TCR Jbeta segments was used in the multiplex PCR. TCRdb holds this immuneACCESS table with in-frame rearrangements only. Some clones are missing; in checked studies, unresolved V genes explain under half, and the rest has no known cause. Within this sample are around 180,000 clones, with around 79% of them counted one time only. Clones ranked in the top ten supply about 0.5% of the sample. Sequencing was done on a sample of PBMCs. These receptors originate from a woman in her forties or fifties in good health and CMV-seronegative.

This chain joins TRBV4-3 and TRBJ1-4, with a possible D match to TRBD1 (5 bases). Germline values: CDR1 LGHNA, CDR2 YSLEER. The CDR3 consists of 16 residues. Trimming removed 0 bases from V and 10 bases from J, with 18 bases in between. As DNA, the CDR3 is TGCGCCAGCAGCCAAGATTCCGGACACCGGGCTGGAAAACTGTTTTTT. Translation gives CASSQDSGHRAGKLFF.

V usage is TRBV14 and J usage is TRBJ2-1; maybe TRBD2 (6 bases). Looked up from germline, CDR1 is SGHDN and CDR2 is FVKESK. This CDR3 has 14 amino acids. Trimming pared 2 bases from V and 8 bases from J, leaving 13 bases between. The CDR3 DNA follows: TGTGCCAGCAGCCAACAGCGGGCCATCGATGAGCAGTTCTTC. Its translation: CASSQQRAIDEQFF. The full variable domain, completed using reference TRBV14 and TRBJ2-1, is EAGVTQFPSHSVIEKGQTVTLRCDPISGHDNLYWYRRVMGKEIKFLLHFVKESKQDESGMPNNRFLAERTGGTYSTLKVQPAELEDSGVYFCASSQQRAIDEQFFGPGTRLTVL.

The V gene is TRBV6-5, the J gene TRBJ2-3, with no clear D. Germline CDR1 and CDR2: MNHEY and SVGAGI. V was shortened by 2 bases and J by 4 bases, with 13 bases between the two germline ends. The CDR3 length is 15 residues. The CDR3 sequence: CASSYGRLLSDTQYF. As DNA, the CDR3 is TGTGCCAGCAGTTACGGCAGGCTCTTGTCAGATACGCAGTATTTT.

The J gene is TRBJ2-1, the V gene TRBV27, with 9 bases aligning to TRBD2. J was trimmed by 3 bases and V by 3 bases; bases with no gene match: 3. The CDR3 loop spans 15 amino acids. Germline V CDR1 and CDR2: MNHEY, SMNVEV (reference sequence). CDR3 region: CASSFRAGGYNEQFF. DNA for the CDR3: TGTGCCAGCAGTTTTAGAGCGGGGGGCTACAATGAGCAGTTCTTC.

This clone was recorded only once. The chain joins TRBV28 to TRBJ1-5, with a tentative D call TRBD1 (5 bases). The CDR3 is 11 residues long. The germline gives CDR1 MDHEN, CDR2 SYDVKM. The V end was cut by 5 bases, the J end by 14 bases, with 13 bases between. In DNA form, the CDR3 reads TGTGCCAGCAGTAGGGGCCCACCGAAGCATTTT. Protein: CASSRGPPKHF.

This clone was seen a handful of times. The rearrangement links TRBV30 to TRBJ2-2; weak D call: TRBD1 (6 bases). This CDR3 region has 15 residues. V lost 3 bases, J lost 3 bases, and 14 bases lay in between. Per germline, CDR1 GTSNPN and CDR2 SVGIG (reference sequence). The CDR3 sequence: CAWSRKGVDTGELFF. In DNA form, the CDR3 reads TGTGCCTGGAGCCGAAAGGGGGTTGACACCGGGGAGCTGTTTTTT. The whole variable domain, remainder taken from reference TRBV30 and TRBJ2-2, is SQTIHQWPATLVQPVGSPLSLECTVEGTSNPNLYWYRQAAGRGLQLLFYSVGIGQISSEVPQNLSASRPQDRQFILSSKKLLLSDSGFYLCAWSRKGVDTGELFFGEGSRLTVL.

The genes are TRBV5-6 and TRBJ1-2, with 7 bases lining up with TRBD1. CDR3 length: 12 residues. CDR1 and CDR2 (germline): SGHDT, YYEEEE. V lost 5 bases, J lost 11 bases, and 9 bases stayed unmatched. The CDR3 here is CASREQGLVYTF. The CDR3 nucleotides are TGTGCCAGCAGGGAACAGGGGTTGGTTTACACCTTC.

V is TRBV7-3 and J is TRBJ2-7, with 7 positions matching TRBD2. This CDR3 region has 14 residues. The V segment lost 5 bases and the J segment 7 bases; nucleotides outside the gene matches: 11. Germline V gives CDR1 SGHTA, CDR2 FQGTGA. The CDR3 nucleotides are TGTGCCAGCAGCCCGGTTGCGGGAGTTGGTGAGCAGTACTTC. It is translated as CASSPVAGVGEQYF. Drawing the rest from reference TRBV7-3 and TRBJ2-7, the complete variable domain is GAGVSQTPSNKVTEKGKYVELRCDPISGHTALYWYRQSLGQGPEFLIYFQGTGAADDSGLPNDRFFAVRPEGSVSTLKIQRTERGDSAVYLCASSPVAGVGEQYFGPGTRLTVT.

This sequence joins TRBV27 and TRBJ1-3; the D is unclear. This CDR3 is built from 18 residues. V was cut by 6 bases and J by 3 bases, with 24 bases left in between. Germline V lookup: CDR1 MNHEY, CDR2 SMNVEV (reference sequence). This CDR3 reads CASSSLGYLGGDGNTIYF. As DNA, the CDR3 is TGTGCCAGCAGCTCCCTCGGCTACCTGGGAGGAGATGGAAACACCATATATTTT.

The chain uses TRBV30 and TRBJ2-7, with a possible D match to TRBD2 (7 bases). The CDR3 loop spans 13 amino acids. The germline V gene has CDR1 GTSNPN and CDR2 SVGIG (reference sequence). Trimming pared 5 bases from V and 4 bases from J, leaving 15 bases between. For the CDR3, the DNA is TGTGCCTGGGAAGGGAGGGGGAGGTACGAGCAGTACTTC. It is translated as CAWEGRGRYEQYF.

The V gene is TRBV19, the J gene TRBJ1-4, with a tentative D call TRBD1 (6 bases). There are 14 residues in the CDR3. Trimming removed 3 bases at V and 7 bases at J, with 12 bases between. Germline V gene lookup returns CDR1 LNHDA and CDR2 SQIVND (reference sequence). The CDR3 region is CASSIRGIGEKLFF. DNA for the CDR3: TGTGCCAGTAGTATTAGGGGGATTGGTGAAAAACTGTTTTTT.

This clone showed up just once. The CDR3 reads CASSFSGSSYNEQFF. The CDR3 DNA sequence: TGCGCCAGCAGCTTTAGCGGGAGCTCCTACAATGAGCAGTTCTTC. This sequence joins TRBV5-1 and TRBJ2-1; 9 bases fit TRBD2. The length of the CDR3 is 15 residues. The V segment lost 2 bases and the J segment 0 bases; nucleotides outside the gene matches: 0. Germline CDR1 is SGHRS and CDR2 is YFSETQ.

A word on this clone: Other nucleotide sequences from this sample produce the same CDR3. The V and J genes are TRBV5-1 and TRBJ1-1, with a possible D match to TRBD1 (6 bases). CDR3 length: 12 amino acids. CDR1 is SGHRS and CDR2 is YFSETQ in the germline V gene. V was pared by 0 bases and J by 8 bases, with 8 bases between. The CDR3 bases are TGCGCCAGCAGCTTGGAGGGGGGGGAAGCTTTCTTT. It is translated as CASSLEGGEAFF. Looking up the rest from reference TRBV5-1 and TRBJ1-1 gives the full variable domain: KAGVTQTPRYLIKTRGQQVTLSCSPISGHRSVSWYQQTPGQGLQFLFEYFSETQRNKGNFPGRFSGRQFSNSRSEMNVSTLELGDSALYLCASSLEGGEAFFGQGTRLTVV.

The chain combines TRBV27 with TRBJ1-2, with 9 bases fitting TRBD1. The CDR3 contains 15 residues. CDR1 is MNHEY and CDR2 is SMNVEV in the germline V gene (reference sequence). V shed 9 bases and J 5 bases; nucleotides not matched to a gene: 13. CDR3 amino acids: CASKPGTGIQYGYTF. The CDR3, as DNA: TGTGCCAGTAAGCCCGGGACAGGGATCCAATATGGCTACACCTTC.

The rearrangement uses TRBV28 and TRBJ2-2, with 14 nucleotides matching TRBD2. Germline CDR1 reads MDHEN; CDR2 reads SYDVKM. The CDR3 has 19 residues. The junction had 13 bases not matched to a gene; V was cut back by 7 bases and J by 3 bases. The CDR3 DNA follows: TGTGCCAGCATTGGCACCGGGACTAGCGGGAGCTGGGACACCGGGGAGCTGTTTTTT. This gives the protein CASIGTGTSGSWDTGELFF.

This clone was recorded a few times. The rearrangement uses TRBV7-2 and TRBJ2-1; TRBD2 matches 9 bases. J lost 9 bases, V lost 3 bases, and 9 bases had no gene match. The germline V gene encodes CDR1 SGHTA and CDR2 FQGNSA. There are 15 residues in the CDR3. The CDR3 nucleotides read TGTGCCAGCAGCTTTTTCGGGACTAGCAGAGGTGAGCAGTTCTTC. Protein product: CASSFFGTSRGEQFF.

The V and J genes are TRBV29-1 and TRBJ2-7; TRBD2 matches at 10 bases. V shed 2 bases, J shed 5 bases, and the junction held 9 bases outside the gene matches. CDR3 size: 15 residues. The germline CDR1 and CDR2 sequences are SQVTM and ANQGSEA. CDR3 sequence (DNA): TGCAGCGTTGAAATGCTAGCGGGAGATGTAAACGAGCAGTACTTC. Its protein product is CSVEMLAGDVNEQYF.

The count of this clone is one. The chain couples TRBV6-6 to TRBJ2-5; the D gene is possibly TRBD1 (6 bases). The V end lost 8 bases, the J end lost 0 bases, and 10 bases lay between the germline ends. The germline CDR1 and CDR2 sequences are MNHNY and SVGAGI (reference sequence). The CDR3 totals 13 residues. CDR3 sequence: CASLTGNQETQYF. DNA of the CDR3: TGTGCCAGCTTGACAGGAAACCAAGAGACCCAGTACTTC.

This clone was found a few times. This sequence joins TRBV5-4 and TRBJ2-1; TRBD1 matches at 8 bases. Germline V lookup: CDR1 SGHNT, CDR2 YYREEE (reference sequence). The V and J ends lost 0 bases and 7 bases, in that order; junction bases with no gene match: 9. CDR3 size: 16 residues. CDR3 amino acids: CASSLGGAGGLNEQFF. CDR3 nucleotides: TGTGCCAGCAGCTTGGGAGGGGCAGGGGGCTTAAATGAGCAGTTCTTC. The full variable domain, with the rest looked up from reference TRBV5-4 and TRBJ2-1, is ETGVTQSPTHLIKTRGQQVTLRCSSQSGHNTVSWYQQALGQGPQFIFQYYREEENGRGNFPPRFSGLQFPNYSSELNVNALELDDSALYLCASSLGGAGGLNEQFFGPGTRLTVL.

The chain joins TRBV9 to TRBJ1-5; D call uncertain. Trimming pared 4 bases from V and 3 bases from J, leaving 11 bases between. Germline lookup yields CDR1 SGDLS and CDR2 YYNGEE. This CDR3 comprises 14 residues. The CDR3 region is CASSRGEPNQPQHF. The CDR3 DNA is TGTGCCAGCAGCCGAGGTGAGCCCAATCAGCCCCAGCATTTT.

This chain uses TRBV5-1 with TRBJ2-7, with D perhaps TRBD1 (6 bases). Germline CDR1 reads SGHRS; CDR2 reads YFSETQ. The CDR3 length is 14 residues. V gave up 3 bases and J gave up 3 bases, with 13 bases separating them. This CDR3 is CASSSRGRDYEQYF. The CDR3 DNA reads TGCGCCAGCAGCTCCAGGGGAAGGGACTACGAGCAGTACTTC.